What follows are 19 T cell receptor beta chains derived from one specimen sequenced in a study of PD-L1 blockade in urothelial cancer. The data were produced by immunoSEQ multiplex PCR, yet TCRdb's version contains in-frame clones alone and is incomplete. In the table there are about 76,000 clones, approximately 87% of which are singletons. Stated time point: pretreatment peripheral blood. Sequenced here: PBMCs, sampled around atezolizumab (anti-PD-L1) treatment. The receptors stem from a man in his 70s with urothelial cancer.

The chain has TRBV4-1 and TRBJ1-2, with 8 bases identical to TRBD1. Germline values: CDR1 MGHRA, CDR2 YSYEKL. The CDR3 length is 20 residues. Unmatched junction bases numbered 23, after V lost 5 bases and J lost 3 bases. CDR3 nucleotides: TGCGCCAGCAGCGCTACCACGGCAGGGGGCGTAGGGCTTCGGGACTATGGCTACACCTTC. It specifies CASSATTAGGVGLRDYGYTF.

The CDR3 region is CSVGGTREETQYF. The DNA of the CDR3 is TGCAGCGTTGGGGGGACTAGGGAAGAGACCCAGTACTTC. The chain combines TRBV29-1 with TRBJ2-5, with 8 positions matching TRBD2. V lost 4 bases, J lost 3 bases, and 4 bases stayed unmatched. In germline, CDR1 is SQVTM, CDR2 ANQGSEA. The CDR3 runs to 13 residues.

The V gene is TRBV7-3, the J gene TRBJ2-6; tentatively, D is TRBD1 (6 bases). Germline-derived CDR1 and CDR2 are SGHTA and FQGTGA. The length of the CDR3 is 16 residues. V gave up 5 bases and J gave up 2 bases, with 13 bases separating them. CDR3 DNA sequence: TGTGCCAGCAGCCCTATACAGGGACCTGGGGCCAACGTCCTGACTTTC. Its translation is CASSPIQGPGANVLTF.

This chain joins TRBV28 and TRBJ1-2; maybe TRBD1 (6 bases). The CDR3 is made up of 13 amino acids. V was clipped by 3 bases and J by 8 bases, with 13 bases between them. Germline V CDR1 and CDR2: MDHEN, SYDVKM. The CDR3 spells CASSFDRIRGYTF. The CDR3 DNA sequence: TGTGCCAGCAGTTTTGACAGGATTCGGGGCTACACCTTC.

The chain joins TRBV19 to TRBJ2-1; 10 positions agree with TRBD2. Germline V gene lookup returns CDR1 LNHDA and CDR2 SQIVND (reference sequence). This CDR3 comprises 14 residues. V was clipped by 3 bases and J by 9 bases; unmatched bases: 5. The CDR3, as DNA: TGTGCCAGTAGTATTCGGCTAGCGGGAGCTGAGCAGTTCTTC. Encoded protein: CASSIRLAGAEQFF.

This sequence joins TRBV6-4 and TRBJ2-6; D gene ambiguous. The germline V gene encodes CDR1 MRHNA and CDR2 SNTAGT. V dropped 2 bases and J dropped 0 bases, with 5 bases sitting between them. This CDR3 contains 15 residues. CDR3 in DNA: TGTGCCAGCAGTGACCCAGGCTCTGGGGCCAACGTCCTGACTTTC. Its protein product is CASSDPGSGANVLTF.

This clone was recorded a few times. The rearrangement joins TRBV28 to TRBJ1-5, with 8 positions matching TRBD1. Germline lookup yields CDR1 MDHEN and CDR2 SYDVKM. The ends lost 8 bases at V and 7 bases at J; junction bases unmatched: 4. The CDR3 contains 12 residues. This CDR3 is CASDRGTQPQHF. The CDR3 nucleotides are TGTGCCAGCGACAGGGGCACGCAGCCCCAGCATTTT.

The chain uses TRBV6-5 and TRBJ2-5; D remains ambiguous. V lost 6 bases to trimming and J lost 4 bases, with 6 bases between them. Germline V gene sequence: CDR1 MNHEY, CDR2 SVGAGI. The CDR3 contains 11 residues. CDR3 coding DNA: TGTGCCAGCAGGTCCAGAGAGACCCAGTACTTC. Its protein is CASRSRETQYF.

J is TRBJ1-2 and V is TRBV6-1; the match to TRBD1 covers 8 bases. Germline-derived CDR1 and CDR2 are MNHNS and SASEGT. With V trimmed by 8 bases and J by 5 bases, 10 bases remained unmatched. The CDR3 covers 14 residues. CDR3 region: CASLSSGGGYGYTF. The CDR3 DNA follows: TGTGCCAGCCTCTCATCAGGGGGCGGGTATGGCTACACCTTC.

The J gene is TRBJ2-5, the V gene TRBV27; D perhaps matches TRBD1 (6 bases). Germline V gene lookup returns CDR1 MNHEY and CDR2 SMNVEV (reference sequence). The CDR3 is 15 amino acids. Between the trimmed V and J ends, which lost 6 bases and 2 bases, there was a span of 16 bases. The CDR3 DNA is TGTGCCAGCAGGTATATAGGACAGAGACAAGAGACCCAGTACTTC. Its protein product is CASRYIGQRQETQYF.

This chain links TRBV11-2 with TRBJ2-7; 7 bases map to TRBD2. Per the germline V gene, CDR1 is SGHAT and CDR2 is FQNNGV. The CDR3 has 15 amino acids. V was clipped by 1 base and J by 5 bases; unmatched bases: 8. The CDR3 DNA reads as TGTGCCAGCAGCTTAGTTCGGACTAGTTCCCACGAGCAGTACTTC. This encodes CASSLVRTSSHEQYF.

The chain recombines TRBV6-6 with TRBJ2-5; possible D gene TRBD2, 5 bases. The CDR3 spans 14 residues. Germline V gives CDR1 MNHNY, CDR2 SVGAGI (reference sequence). The germline V and J ends were trimmed by 10 bases and 4 bases, with 19 bases remaining between them. CDR3 in DNA: TGTGCCACAGGAGGCGGGCAGAGCCTAGAGACCCAGTACTTC. Translating it yields CATGGGQSLETQYF.

The chain is built from TRBV5-4 and TRBJ2-3; 10 bases fit TRBD1. Germline loops: CDR1 SGHNT, CDR2 YYREEE (reference sequence). J gave up 4 bases and V 3 bases, and 2 bases lay outside the gene matches. The CDR3 consists of 14 residues. CDR3 sequence: CASSWTGGADTQYF. CDR3 coding DNA: TGTGCCAGCAGCTGGACAGGGGGAGCAGATACGCAGTATTTT.

The chain recombines TRBV27 with TRBJ2-3; 16 bases match TRBD2. V gave up 5 bases and J gave up 7 bases; unmatched junction bases: 6. This CDR3 is 16 amino acids long. CDR1 MNHEY and CDR2 SMNVEV come from the germline V gene (reference sequence). CDR3 amino acids: CASSLGTSGGGNTQYF. The CDR3 nucleotides read TGTGCCAGCAGTCTTGGGACTAGCGGGGGGGGGAATACGCAGTATTTT.

V usage is TRBV6-6 and J usage is TRBJ1-2, with 7 bases fitting TRBD1. With 7 bases clipped from V and 5 bases from J, the junction kept 10 bases outside the gene matches. The CDR3 length is 14 residues. Germline V CDR1 and CDR2: MNHNY, SVGAGI (reference sequence). The DNA of the CDR3 is TGTGCCAGCACTCTACCGACAGGGACTTATGGCTACACCTTC. This codes for CASTLPTGTYGYTF.

This clone is a singleton in its sample. This chain joins TRBV5-5 and TRBJ2-7; 7 bases agree with TRBD1. V lost 4 bases to trimming and J lost 0 bases; unmatched junction nucleotides: 7. Germline CDR1 and CDR2: SGHKS and YYEKEE (reference sequence). CDR3 length: 15 amino acids. Written as DNA, the CDR3 is TGTGCCAGCAGCCTAAGACAGGGTAGCTCCTACGAGCAGTACTTC. Translation gives CASSLRQGSSYEQYF.

The CDR3 protein is CASSAQGWQPTEAFF. CDR3 bases: TGTGCCAGCAGCGCGCAGGGGTGGCAGCCCACTGAAGCTTTCTTT. This chain connects TRBV9 to TRBJ1-1; maybe TRBD1 (6 bases). V was pared by 3 bases and J by 4 bases, with 16 bases between. This CDR3 has 15 amino acids. Germline V CDR1 and CDR2: SGDLS, YYNGEE.

The chain joins TRBV5-1 to TRBJ2-1; 13 bases line up with TRBD2. V lost 3 bases and J lost 2; bases outside the gene matches: 5. The CDR3 is 17 residues long. In germline, CDR1 is SGHRS, CDR2 YFSETQ. The chain's CDR3 is CASSSGTSGTTYNEQFF. As DNA, the CDR3 is TGCGCCAGCAGCTCGGGGACTAGCGGGACTACCTACAATGAGCAGTTCTTC.

The V call is TRBV14, the J call TRBJ2-7, with D possibly being TRBD2 (6 bases). CDR1 and CDR2 (germline): SGHDN, FVKESK. The CDR3 totals 14 residues. Trimming removed 5 bases from V and 5 bases from J, with 16 bases in between. DNA of the CDR3: TGTGCCAGCAGCTCCACTGCGGGATTCCACGAGCAGTACTTC. It translates to CASSSTAGFHEQYF.